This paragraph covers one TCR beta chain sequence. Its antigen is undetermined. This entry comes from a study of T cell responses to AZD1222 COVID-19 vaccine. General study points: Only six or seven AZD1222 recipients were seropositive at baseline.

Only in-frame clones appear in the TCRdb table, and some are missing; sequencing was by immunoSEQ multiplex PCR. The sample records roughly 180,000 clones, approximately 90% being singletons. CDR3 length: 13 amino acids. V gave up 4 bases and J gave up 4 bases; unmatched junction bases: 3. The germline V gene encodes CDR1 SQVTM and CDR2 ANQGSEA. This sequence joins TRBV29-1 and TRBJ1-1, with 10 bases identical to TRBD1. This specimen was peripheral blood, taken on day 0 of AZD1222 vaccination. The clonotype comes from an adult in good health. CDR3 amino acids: CSVGGTGVTEAFF. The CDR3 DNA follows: TGCAGCGTTGGTGGGACAGGGGTCACTGAAGCTTTCTTT.